This T cell receptor beta chain was sequenced for a study of shared clonotypes between healthy human individuals. The CDR3 has 15 amino acids. Germline trimming cut 6 bases from V and 0 bases from J; bases unmatched to any gene: 8. CDR1 and CDR2 (germline): SQVTM, ANQGSEA. Measured with immunoSEQ multiplex PCR; TCRdb has only the in-frame clones, and not every one. The table has 2 million to 2.5 million clones, roughly 95% seen once. The source of this sequence is a man younger than 35 in good health. The chain combines TRBV29-1 with TRBJ2-3, with 8 bases fitting TRBD2. The sequencing input was naive CD4+ T cells sorted from blood. Subset: CD45RA+ positively selected. The CDR3 bases are TGCAGCGTCGCGCAGAGCGGGGGAAGCACAGATACGCAGTATTTT. This gives the protein CSVAQSGGSTDTQYF.